Shown below are 13 T cell receptor beta chains from a single sample sequenced in a study of spatial heterogeneity in lung cancer. General study points: Within tumors, counts of expanded alpha and beta TCRs tracked tumor mutation counts.

Documented time point: sample taken at primary tumor resection. No cognate antigen is known for these TCRs. TCRdb used MiXCR to reprocess the 5' RACE reads, holding one entry per CDR3 protein. The sample contains 20,000 to 30,000 distinct CDR3 sequences, roughly 10% of which appear only once. This specimen was lung tumor tissue, taken at surgery. Receptors were obtained from a male donor with early-stage non-small cell lung cancer.

The V gene is TRBV5-1, the J gene TRBJ2-7, with 9 positions matching TRBD1. The germline gives CDR1 SGHRS, CDR2 YFSETQ. This CDR3 has 14 residues. V trimming: 4 bases; J trimming: 2 bases; junction bases outside the gene matches: 4. This CDR3 reads CASSPDRGAYEQYF. The CDR3 bases are TGCGCCAGCAGCCCGGACAGGGGAGCCTACGAGCAGTACTTC. Full variable domain (outside the CDR3, taken from reference TRBV5-1 and TRBJ2-7): KAGVTQTPRYLIKTRGQQVTLSCSPISGHRSVSWYQQTPGQGLQFLFEYFSETQRNKGNFPGRFSGRQFSNSRSEMNVSTLELGDSALYLCASSPDRGAYEQYFGPGTRLTVT.

In its sample, this clonotype was seen a few times. The chain uses TRBV18 and TRBJ2-7; TRBD1 matches 9 bases. CDR1 and CDR2 (germline): KGHSH, LQKENI. The J segment lost 5 bases and the V segment lost 5 bases, leaving 13 bases of the junction unmatched. CDR3 length: 16 amino acids. The CDR3 protein is CASSTNRPGQGNEQYF. The CDR3 DNA follows: TGTGCCAGCTCAACAAACCGCCCGGGACAGGGAAACGAGCAGTACTTC.

There are many counts of this clonotype. The J gene is TRBJ2-3, the V gene TRBV4-3; 7 positions match TRBD2. The CDR3 covers 15 residues. Unmatched junction bases numbered 9, after V lost 4 bases and J lost 5 bases. Per germline, CDR1 LGHNA and CDR2 YSLEER. CDR3 residues: CASSPGGRAKDTQYF. CDR3 sequence (DNA): TGCGCCAGCAGCCCCGGGGGGAGGGCCAAAGATACGCAGTATTTT.

This clonotype appeared many times. The V and J genes are TRBV2 and TRBJ1-5, with 7 bases that match TRBD1. Germline V CDR1 and CDR2: SNHLY, FYNNEI. The CDR3 has 16 residues. V trimming: 6 bases; J trimming: 0 bases; junction bases outside the gene matches: 8. The CDR3 nucleotides read TGTGCCAGCAGCCTCTCGGGACAGTTTAGCAATCAGCCCCAGCATTTT. Translation: CASSLSGQFSNQPQHF.

Remarks on this clonotype: A much larger clone sits a single nucleotide away, making a read error possible. The chain is built from TRBV7-9 and TRBJ2-3; 7 positions agree with TRBD2. The CDR3 runs 17 residues. CDR1 SEHNR and CDR2 FQNEAQ come from the germline V gene (reference sequence). CDR3 coding DNA: TGTGCCAGCAGCGATAGCCTGACTAGCTTCCGCACAGATACGCAGTGTTTT. Protein sequence: CASSDSLTSFRTDTQCF.

This clonotype was observed at least ten times. The chain has TRBV7-2 and TRBJ2-2; D possibly corresponds to TRBD2 (6 bases). Looked up from germline, CDR1 is SGHTA and CDR2 is FQGNSA. CDR3 length equals 15 residues. The germline V and J ends were trimmed by 1 base and 2 bases, with 8 bases remaining between them. As DNA, the CDR3 is TGTGCCAGCAGCTTAGGCGGGATTAACACCGGGGAGCTGTTTTTT. It is translated as CASSLGGINTGELFF.

The chain combines TRBV7-3 with TRBJ2-1; possible D gene TRBD2, 6 bases. Germline V lookup: CDR1 SGHTA, CDR2 FQGTGA. Trimming cost V 0 bases and J 7 bases, with 16 bases left between them. The CDR3 contains 16 residues. The CDR3 nucleotides read TGTGCCAGCAGCTTAACCGAGGACTACCCAGGTAATGAGCAGTTCTTC. Residues: CASSLTEDYPGNEQFF.

At least ten counts were recorded for this clonotype. The V gene is TRBV9, the J gene TRBJ1-2, with D unclear. This CDR3 region has 13 residues. CDR1 and CDR2 (germline): SGDLS, YYNGEE. Trimming removed 0 bases from V and 4 bases from J, with 7 bases in between. CDR3 amino acids: CASSVEGFYGYTF. In DNA, the CDR3 is TGTGCCAGCAGCGTAGAAGGTTTCTATGGCTACACCTTC.

The rearrangement uses TRBV23-1 and TRBJ2-7; 10 bases are a match to TRBD1. TRBV23-1 is treated as an ORF (open reading frame) with a function not yet certain. The CDR3 has 15 amino acids. V was pared by 6 bases and J by 6 bases, with 11 bases of the junction left unmatched. CDR3 in DNA: TGCGCCAGCAGCCACCGGGACAGGGGATTTAGCGAGCAGTACTTC. Its protein product is CASSHRDRGFSEQYF.

The chain has TRBV2 and TRBJ1-1; 7 bases agree with TRBD1. The CDR3 sequence is 14 residues long. V lost 8 bases to trimming and J lost 6 bases; unmatched junction nucleotides: 12. Germline-derived CDR1 and CDR2 are SNHLY and FYNNEI. CDR3 DNA: TGTGCCAGCCGCCAAGACAGGGAACAAGCTGAAGCTTTCTTT. As protein: CASRQDREQAEAFF. The complete variable domain, with remaining parts taken from reference TRBV2 and TRBJ1-1, reads EPEVTQTPSHQVTQMGQEVILRCVPISNHLYFYWYRQILGQKVEFLVSFYNNEISEKSEIFDDQFSVERPDGSNFTLKIRSTKLEDSAMYFCASRQDREQAEAFFGQGTRLTVV.

The chain recombines TRBV6-2 or TRBV6-3 with TRBJ2-2, with D perhaps matching TRBD2 (5 bases). V lost 6 bases and J 5 bases, leaving 22 bases between the germline ends. There are 17 residues in the CDR3. The germline CDR1 and CDR2 sequences are MNHEY and SVGEGT. The CDR3 reads CASRPRGKGRTTGELFF. The CDR3 DNA reads as TGTGCCAGCAGGCCCCGAGGGAAGGGCCGGACGACCGGGGAGCTGTTTTTT.

This clonotype is classed as medium-sized. The V call is TRBV18, the J call TRBJ2-5; D gene uncertain. The germline V and J ends were trimmed by 4 bases and 5 bases, with 8 bases remaining between them. The CDR3 is 12 amino acids. CDR1 and CDR2 from the germline V gene are KGHSH and LQKENI. DNA for the CDR3: TGTGCCAGCTCACTACCTTTCGAGACCCAGTACTTC. Residues: CASSLPFETQYF.

This clonotype was counted only a few times. V and J are TRBV5-1 and TRBJ2-3; unclear D gene. V was trimmed by 4 bases and J by 5 bases, leaving 14 bases between them. Germline V gene sequence: CDR1 SGHRS, CDR2 YFSETQ. The CDR3 sequence is 14 residues long. CDR3 residues: CASSDPPAGDTQYF. Here the CDR3 DNA reads TGCGCCAGCAGCGACCCCCCAGCCGGAGATACGCAGTATTTT.